One and the same sample provided the 22 T cell receptor beta chains below, sequenced in a study of CD8+CD57+ T cells in acquired aplastic anemia. Genomic DNA provided the template from which TCR beta VDJ and CDR3 profiles were obtained. TCRdb re-derived calls from the reads in MiXCR, one entry per CDR3 protein. The top ten hold over 7.5% of the sample, which has some 200,000 distinct CDR3 sequences, roughly half seen once. For sequencing, patients were chosen who had shown expansion of CD8+CD57+ cells by flow cytometry. Sequences were obtained from sorted CD4+, CD8+, or CD8+CD57+ T cells (not recorded which) from PBMCs. These receptor sequences come from a human donor with aplastic anemia.

This clonotype was seen many times. This chain uses TRBV30 with TRBJ2-5; 7 bases agree with TRBD2. The J segment lost 4 bases and the V segment lost 3 bases, leaving 2 bases of the junction unmatched. This CDR3 contains 12 residues. Germline-derived CDR1 and CDR2 are GTSNPN and SVGIG (reference sequence). As DNA, the CDR3 is TGTGCCTGGAGCTGGGAGGGAGAGACCCAGTACTTC. Its protein is CAWSWEGETQYF.

The gene calls are TRBV19 and TRBJ1-2; weak D call: TRBD1 (6 bases). CDR1 LNHDA and CDR2 SQIVND come from the germline V gene (reference sequence). The CDR3 consists of 14 residues. V shed 5 bases and J shed 10 bases, with 20 bases lying between them. The CDR3 reads CASSGGWGAENYTF. DNA of the CDR3: TGTGCCAGTAGTGGTGGATGGGGGGCGGAAAACTACACCTTC.

The chain combines TRBV29-1 with TRBJ1-5, with no clear D. Germline assignment: CDR1 SQVTM and CDR2 ANQGSEA. V was shortened by 4 bases and J by 0 bases, with 7 bases between the two germline ends. This CDR3 has 13 residues. CDR3 bases: TGCAGCGTTGCGGACGGTAGCAATCAGCCCCAGCATTTT. This translates into CSVADGSNQPQHF.

This clonotype was found many times. J is TRBJ1-2 and V is TRBV12-3 or TRBV12-4; TRBD1 matches 7 bases. The CDR3 sequence is 12 residues long. V was clipped by 6 bases and J by 4 bases; unmatched bases: 2. The CDR3 bases are TGTGCCAGCAGGACAGGGAGCTATGGCTACACCTTC. Amino acid sequence: CASRTGSYGYTF.

This clonotype was seen once. The V call is TRBV2, the J call TRBJ1-2, with D maybe TRBD1 (6 bases). V lost 1 base and J 8 bases, leaving 14 bases between the germline ends. This CDR3 region has 14 residues. In germline, CDR1 is SNHLY, CDR2 FYNNEI. The CDR3 DNA is TGTGCCAGCAGTGAAGTCAGACAGGAACTCGGCTACACCTTC. The encoded protein is CASSEVRQELGYTF.

This chain connects TRBV12-3 or TRBV12-4 to TRBJ1-2, with D hard to call. There are 15 residues in the CDR3. Trimming took 6 bases from V and 6 from J, leaving 20 bases between them. CDR3 DNA: TGTGCCAGCAGATTGGAATCCGGTAAAGTCGATGGCTACACCTTC. It specifies CASRLESGKVDGYTF.

The chain couples TRBV6-1 to TRBJ2-7; 13 positions match TRBD2. V lost 6 bases and J lost 2; bases outside the gene matches: 7. This CDR3 spans 16 amino acids. Germline V CDR1 and CDR2: MNHNS, SASEGT. CDR3 sequence reads: CASRLSTSGGTYEQYF. CDR3 DNA: TGTGCCAGCAGACTTTCGACTAGCGGGGGGACCTACGAGCAGTACTTC.

This clonotype was recorded at least ten times. The chain has TRBV15 and TRBJ2-1; 8 bases agree with TRBD2. Germline values: CDR1 LNHNV, CDR2 YYDKDF (reference sequence). V was clipped by 3 bases and J by 5 bases; unmatched bases: 9. The CDR3 loop spans 16 amino acids. In nucleotides, the CDR3 is TGTGCCACCAGCAGGATAGCGGGACTGGGCGACAATGAGCAGTTCTTC. This codes for CATSRIAGLGDNEQFF.

The chain links TRBV5-1 to TRBJ2-7; TRBD1 matches at 7 bases. In germline, CDR1 is SGHRS, CDR2 YFSETQ. The CDR3 loop spans 12 amino acids. Losses at the gene ends were 4 bases for V and 5 bases for J; bases not matched to a gene: 3. The CDR3 loop is CASSRQGDEQYF. CDR3 sequence (DNA): TGCGCCAGCAGCAGACAGGGTGACGAGCAGTACTTC. Filled out from reference TRBV5-1 and TRBJ2-7, the complete variable domain reads KAGVTQTPRYLIKTRGQQVTLSCSPISGHRSVSWYQQTPGQGLQFLFEYFSETQRNKGNFPGRFSGRQFSNSRSEMNVSTLELGDSALYLCASSRQGDEQYFGPGTRLTVT.

This clonotype was counted at least ten times. The chain has TRBV10-3 and TRBJ1-1; TRBD1 might be the D (6 bases). The V end was cut by 1 base, the J end by 1 base, with 10 bases between. Germline V CDR1 and CDR2: ENHRY, SYGVKD. There are 15 residues in the CDR3. Written as DNA, the CDR3 is TGTGCCATCAGTGAGTGGGGGCAGGGGAACACTGAAGCTTTCTTT. Encoded protein: CAISEWGQGNTEAFF.

There are a few counts of this clonotype. The chain joins TRBV28 to TRBJ2-6; no firm D call. Germline CDR1 MDHEN, CDR2 SYDVKM. This CDR3 region has 15 residues. Trimming took 4 bases from V and 1 from J, leaving 8 bases between them. The chain's CDR3 is CASSSRQSGANVLTF. CDR3 sequence (DNA): TGTGCCAGCAGTTCCCGACAATCTGGGGCCAACGTCCTGACTTTC.

This clonotype was seen repeatedly, ten times or more. The J gene is TRBJ2-3, the V gene TRBV20-1; 8 bases are a match to TRBD2. Germline CDR1 reads DFQATT; CDR2 reads SNEGSKA (reference sequence). CDR3 length: 14 residues. J gave up 2 bases and V 3 bases, and 4 bases lay outside the gene matches. Here the CDR3 reads CSASGTSLTDTQYF. The CDR3 region has the DNA TGCAGTGCTAGTGGGACTAGTCTCACAGATACGCAGTATTTT.

This clonotype was observed many times. The gene calls are TRBV7-9 and TRBJ2-7; D might be TRBD1 (5 bases). Germline-derived CDR1 and CDR2 are SEHNR and FQNEAQ (reference sequence). Trimming removed 3 bases at V and 3 bases at J, with 9 bases between. The CDR3 is 13 residues long. For the CDR3, the DNA is TGTGCCAGCAGCTTTCCAGACAGCTACGAGCAGTACTTC. Protein: CASSFPDSYEQYF.

The V and J genes are TRBV19 and TRBJ2-5, with D perhaps matching TRBD2 (6 bases). This CDR3 comprises 14 residues. CDR1 and CDR2 from the germline V gene are LNHDA and SQIVND (reference sequence). V dropped 3 bases and J dropped 0 bases, with 8 bases sitting between them. In nucleotides, the CDR3 is TGTGCCAGTAGTATGGGGGACTACCAAGAGACCCAGTACTTC. This translates into CASSMGDYQETQYF.

This clonotype was counted a few times. This sequence joins TRBV2 and TRBJ2-1; D is uncertain. CDR3 size: 14 residues. Germline lookup yields CDR1 SNHLY and CDR2 FYNNEI. V was clipped by 2 bases and J by 6 bases, with 11 bases between them. The CDR3 DNA is TGTGCCAGCAGTGAATTAAGGTCCGGCAATGAGCAGTTCTTC. Its translation is CASSELRSGNEQFF.

This clonotype turned up a few times. CDR3 nucleotides: TGTGCCAGCAGTGGGAGTTGGGAAGGTTACTACGAGCAGTACTTC. Protein: CASSGSWEGYYEQYF. The rearrangement joins TRBV25-1 to TRBJ2-7; D gene uncertain. V was trimmed by 4 bases and J by 3 bases, leaving 16 bases between them. Germline V gene data show CDR1 as MGHDK and CDR2 as SYGVNS. The CDR3 length is 15 residues.

The gene calls are TRBV20-1 and TRBJ2-1; 9 bases match TRBD1. Per germline, CDR1 DFQATT and CDR2 SNEGSKA (reference sequence). V trimming: 0 bases; J trimming: 6 bases; junction bases outside the gene matches: 9. This CDR3 spans 16 amino acids. The CDR3 DNA reads TGCAGTGCTAGAGACCCTGGACAGGGACAGGGCAATGAGCAGTTCTTC. As protein: CSARDPGQGQGNEQFF.

This chain uses TRBV2 with TRBJ1-2; D gene uncertain. CDR1 SNHLY and CDR2 FYNNEI come from the germline V gene. V lost 2 bases and J 8 bases, leaving 6 bases between the germline ends. The CDR3 covers 11 residues. The CDR3 DNA is TGTGCCAGCAGTGAACAAAGGGGCTACACCTTC. This translates into CASSEQRGYTF.

This clonotype appeared a few times. The chain recombines TRBV10-1 with TRBJ1-1, with 9 positions matching TRBD1. Germline CDR1 reads WNHNN; CDR2 reads SYGVQD (reference sequence). The V and J ends lost 9 bases and 1 base, in that order; junction bases with no gene match: 3. This CDR3 is 13 amino acids long. CDR3 coding DNA: TGCGCCAGTTCGACAGGGGGGAACACTGAAGCTTTCTTT. Translating gives CASSTGGNTEAFF.

This clonotype has ten or more counts. V is TRBV2 and J is TRBJ1-5, with 7 bases lining up with TRBD1. Germline trimming cut 8 bases from V and 3 bases from J; bases unmatched to any gene: 4. The germline V gene encodes CDR1 SNHLY and CDR2 FYNNEI. CDR3 length: 13 amino acids. CDR3 bases: TGTGCCAGCCAGGGACAGTACAATCAGCCCCAGCATTTT. The encoded protein is CASQGQYNQPQHF.

This clonotype came up many times. The chain employs TRBV4-1 and TRBJ2-7, with D uncertain. Trimming shortened V by 0 bases and J by 6 bases, and 9 bases separated the two germline ends. The CDR3 spans 13 residues. Per germline, CDR1 MGHRA and CDR2 YSYEKL. CDR3 bases: TGCGCCAGCAGCCAAGATAAGGTTCGCGAGCAGTACTTC. This translates into CASSQDKVREQYF.

This chain joins TRBV7-3 and TRBJ2-1, with D possibly TRBD1 on 5 matching bases. The CDR3 spans 15 residues. Trimming cost V 3 bases and J 0 bases, with 9 bases left between them. Germline V gene lookup returns CDR1 SGHTA and CDR2 FQGTGA. CDR3 bases: TGTGCCAGCAGCTTGCAAGGGGTCTCCTACAATGAGCAGTTCTTC. Amino acid sequence: CASSLQGVSYNEQFF.